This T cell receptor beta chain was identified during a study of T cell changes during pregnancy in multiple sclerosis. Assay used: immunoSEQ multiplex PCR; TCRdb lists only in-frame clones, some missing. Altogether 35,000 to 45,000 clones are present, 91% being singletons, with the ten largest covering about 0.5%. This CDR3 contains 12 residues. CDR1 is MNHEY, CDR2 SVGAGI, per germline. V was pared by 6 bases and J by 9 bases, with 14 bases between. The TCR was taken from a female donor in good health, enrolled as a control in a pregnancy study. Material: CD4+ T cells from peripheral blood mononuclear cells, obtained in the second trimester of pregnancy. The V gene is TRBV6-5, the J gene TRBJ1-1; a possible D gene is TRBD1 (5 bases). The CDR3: CASSPPQGKAFF. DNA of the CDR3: TGTGCCAGCAGCCCCCCCCAGGGTAAAGCTTTCTTT.